This paragraph reports one TCR beta chain. The data originate from a study of blood T cell repertoires in COVID-19. V trimming: 4 bases; J trimming: 8 bases; junction bases outside the gene matches: 8. There are 16 residues in the CDR3. The germline V gene encodes CDR1 SGHNT and CDR2 YYREEE (reference sequence). Methods used by the authors: Reference gene primer amplification in the assay estimated nucleated cell counts. Only in-frame clones appear in the TCRdb table, and some are missing; sequencing was by immunoSEQ multiplex PCR. The DNA was the basis for D and trimming; V, J and clone size are from that table. The data show 300,000 to 400,000 clones, with around 92% seen just once and less than 3.5% held by the top ten. Followed over time, Seattle patients had been enrolled while infection was active.

Sequencing was carried out using peripheral blood. This receptor was identified in a woman aged 25 to 39 with COVID-19, enrolled during active disease. V usage is TRBV5-4 and J usage is TRBJ2-1; 14 bases line up with TRBD2. The CDR3 is CASSQPGTSGSDEQFF. CDR3 bases: TGTGCCAGCAGCCAGCCCGGGACTAGCGGGAGCGATGAGCAGTTCTTC. The variable domain in full, with the rest retrieved from reference TRBV5-4 and TRBJ2-1, is ETGVTQSPTHLIKTRGQQVTLRCSSQSGHNTVSWYQQALGQGPQFIFQYYREEENGRGNFPPRFSGLQFPNYSSELNVNALELDDSALYLCASSQPGTSGSDEQFFGPGTRLTVL.